The clone carrying this TCR beta chain was counted at least ten times. The antigen remains unidentified. The record originates from a study of response to subunit inactivated influenza vaccine. Points from the study as a whole: Each seasonal influenza vaccination, the authors suggested, recruits few new T cells.

The V and J ends lost 0 bases and 3 bases respectively, with 10 bases between them. Germline CDR1 is SGHRS and CDR2 is YFSETQ. CDR3 length equals 14 residues. TCRdb itself ran the RT-PCR reads through MiXCR, one entry per CDR3 protein. This table has a few hundred thousand distinct CDR3 sequences, 20% to 25% appearing once. This TCR came from a man in his fifties or sixties who received an inactivated influenza vaccine. The sequenced sample was PBMCs from blood, obtained about 20 months after vaccination. The chain employs TRBV5-1 and TRBJ2-7, with D possibly matching TRBD2 (5 bases). In DNA form, the CDR3 reads TGCGCCAGCAGCTTGGCCCCGGGATTCTACGAGCAGTACTTC. This translates into CASSLAPGFYEQYF.